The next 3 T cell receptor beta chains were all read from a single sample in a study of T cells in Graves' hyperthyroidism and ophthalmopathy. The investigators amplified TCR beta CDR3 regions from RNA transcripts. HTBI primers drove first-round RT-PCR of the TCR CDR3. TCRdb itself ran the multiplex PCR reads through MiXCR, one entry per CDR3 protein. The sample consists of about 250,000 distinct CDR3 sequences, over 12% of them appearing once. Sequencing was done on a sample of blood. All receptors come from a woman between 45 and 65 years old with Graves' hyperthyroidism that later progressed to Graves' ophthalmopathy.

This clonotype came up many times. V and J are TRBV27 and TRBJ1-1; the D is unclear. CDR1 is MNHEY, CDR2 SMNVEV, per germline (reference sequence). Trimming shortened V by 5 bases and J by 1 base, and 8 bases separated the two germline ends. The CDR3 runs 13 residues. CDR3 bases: TGTGCCAGCAGTGCCAACCGGAACACTGAAGCTTTCTTT. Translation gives CASSANRNTEAFF.

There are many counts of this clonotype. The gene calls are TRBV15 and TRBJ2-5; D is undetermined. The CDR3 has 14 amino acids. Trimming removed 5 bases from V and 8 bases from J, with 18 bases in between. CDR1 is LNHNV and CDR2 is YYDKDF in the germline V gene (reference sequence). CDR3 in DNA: TGTGCCACCAGCCGAAAGGATTCAGGAACAACCCAGTACTTC. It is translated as CATSRKDSGTTQYF. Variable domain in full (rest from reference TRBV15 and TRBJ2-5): DAMVIQNPRYQVTQFGKPVTLSCSQTLNHNVMYWYQQKSSQAPKLLFHYYDKDFNNEADTPDNFQSRRPNTSFCFLDIRSPGLGDTAMYLCATSRKDSGTTQYFGPGTRLLVL.

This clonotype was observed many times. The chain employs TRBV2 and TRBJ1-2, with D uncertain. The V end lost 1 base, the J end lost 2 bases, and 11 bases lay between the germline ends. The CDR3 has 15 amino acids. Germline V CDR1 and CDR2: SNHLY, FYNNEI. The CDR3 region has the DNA TGTGCCAGCAGTGAAGTTATAGGGAGGAACTATGGCTACACCTTC. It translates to CASSEVIGRNYGYTF.